The 32 T cell receptor beta chains below come from one sample, sequenced in a study of cytomegalovirus exposure and HLA in healthy donors. Primers: 60 Vbeta forward and 13 Jbeta reverse. The table came from immunoSEQ multiplex PCR; TCRdb's copy has only in-frame clones and leaves some out. The sample holds about 83,000 clones, roughly four fifths seen once. Sequencing input: PBMCs. The receptors shown here come from a woman in her 30s in good health and CMV-seronegative.

This clone occurred a few times. The junction departs from the called germline gene at one end, perhaps through a read error. V usage is TRBV6-4 and J usage is TRBJ1-5, with TRBD1 matching over 8 bases. The germline gives CDR1 MRHNA, CDR2 SNTAGT. CDR3 size: 17 residues. The CDR3, as DNA: TGTGCCAGCAGTTACTCGGTTCCGACAGGGGTAAATCAGCCCCAGCATTTT. Protein sequence: CASSYSVPTGVNQPQHF.

This clone showed up just a few times. This chain links TRBV28 with TRBJ2-7, with 8 nucleotides matching TRBD2. V was pared by 5 bases and J by 3 bases, with 6 bases of the junction left unmatched. The germline V gene encodes CDR1 MDHEN and CDR2 SYDVKM. This CDR3 contains 14 residues. As DNA, the CDR3 is TGTGCCAGCAGTCTAGCGGGCTCCTTCTACGAGCAGTACTTC. As protein: CASSLAGSFYEQYF.

This clone appeared a single time. The chain links TRBV5-1 to TRBJ1-1, with TRBD1 as a possible D gene (6 bases). Germline loops: CDR1 SGHRS, CDR2 YFSETQ. The ends were cut back, 4 bases at V and 6 bases at J, with 22 bases in the middle. The CDR3 spans 16 residues. CDR3 nucleotide sequence: TGCGCCAGCAGCGGTTCCGGGGGGCAGGGCTTCTCTGAAGCTTTCTTT. This sequence encodes CASSGSGGQGFSEAFF.

The chain joins TRBV6-5 to TRBJ2-7; 7 bases align to TRBD2. The V gene's germline CDR1 is MNHEY and CDR2 SVGAGI. The length of the CDR3 is 14 residues. V shed 5 bases, J shed 0 bases, and the junction held 4 bases outside the gene matches. The CDR3 spells CASSAKRDSYEQYF. CDR3 bases: TGTGCCAGCAGTGCCAAGCGGGACTCCTACGAGCAGTACTTC.

V is TRBV7-6 and J is TRBJ1-1; 7 bases line up with TRBD1. V shed 7 bases and J 7 bases; nucleotides not matched to a gene: 12. CDR3 length: 14 amino acids. Germline values: CDR1 SGHVS, CDR2 FNYEAQ. This chain's CDR3 is CASTPSGTALEAFF. Written as DNA, the CDR3 is TGTGCCAGCACCCCCTCAGGGACAGCGCTTGAAGCTTTCTTT.

The chain couples TRBV4-2 to TRBJ2-5; D is perhaps TRBD2 (7 bases). The ends were cut back, 2 bases at V and 5 bases at J, with 21 bases in the middle. Germline V gives CDR1 LGHNA, CDR2 YNFKEQ. CDR3 length: 17 residues. The CDR3 region is CASSQRGGSVSGETQYF. CDR3 in DNA: TGTGCCAGCAGCCAAAGGGGGGGGAGCGTTTCGGGGGAGACCCAGTACTTC.

The chain combines TRBV12-2 with TRBJ1-5; TRBD1 is the table's D call, not checked against the DNA. TRBV12-2 is recorded as a pseudogene. CDR3 length: 16 amino acids. CDR3 DNA sequence: TGTGCAAGTCGCTTAGCGCGTGGACAGGTTGGTCAGCCCCAGCATTTT. Its translation is CASRLARGQVGQPQHF.

The chain combines TRBV5-1 with TRBJ2-7, with TRBD1 matching 8 bases. The junction had 10 bases not matched to a gene; V was cut back by 2 bases and J by 3 bases. This CDR3 spans 16 amino acids. Germline CDR1 SGHRS, CDR2 YFSETQ. The CDR3 is CASSLGGARGLYEQYF. The CDR3 DNA reads as TGCGCCAGCAGCTTAGGGGGAGCCAGGGGGCTCTACGAGCAGTACTTC.

This clone was detected once. For the CDR3, the DNA is TGTGCCAGCAGCTTTTTGCGGGAGGGCGCAGATACGCAGTATTTT. Translated, it gives CASSFLREGADTQYF. The J gene is TRBJ2-3, the V gene TRBV11-2; 9 bases line up with TRBD2. Trimming at V came to 3 bases and at J to 4 bases, leaving 5 bases not matched to a gene. Looked up from germline, CDR1 is SGHAT and CDR2 is FQNNGV. The CDR3 covers 15 residues.

The V gene is TRBV5-1, the J gene TRBJ2-1; TRBD2 matches at 10 bases. The CDR3 has 15 residues. Germline lookup yields CDR1 SGHRS and CDR2 YFSETQ. V lost 4 bases to trimming and J lost 6 bases; unmatched junction nucleotides: 7. The CDR3 spells CASSLGTSESNEQFF. The CDR3 DNA reads TGCGCCAGCAGCCTGGGGACTAGCGAAAGCAATGAGCAGTTCTTC.

CDR3 bases: TGTGCCAGCAGTGAATGGACAGGGGGCCCAGATACGCAGTATTTT. It specifies CASSEWTGGPDTQYF. V and J are TRBV25-1 and TRBJ2-3, with 11 bases matching TRBD1. The V gene end was trimmed by 1 base and the J gene end by 4 bases; junction bases not matched to a gene: 1. This CDR3 region has 15 residues. The V gene's germline CDR1 is MGHDK and CDR2 SYGVNS.

This chain links TRBV21-1 with TRBJ1-6. TRBV21-1 corresponds to a pseudogene. The CDR3 contains 12 residues. DNA of the CDR3: TGTGCCACCAACGGGGTAGGTTCACCCCTCCACTTT. Amino acid sequence: CATNGVGSPLHF.

This clone was counted between two and nine times. The chain couples TRBV7-9 to TRBJ1-3; D remains unclear. Trimming cost V 5 bases and J 2 bases, with 16 bases left between them. Germline loops: CDR1 SEHNR, CDR2 FQNEAQ (reference sequence). This CDR3 comprises 16 residues. In DNA, the CDR3 is TGTGCCAGCAGCCTTACGGCCGAGCGGACTGGAAACACCATATATTTT. Amino acid sequence: CASSLTAERTGNTIYF.

The chain recombines TRBV14 with TRBJ2-3; 13 positions match TRBD2. The CDR3 runs to 16 residues. Germline trimming cut 5 bases from V and 5 bases from J; bases unmatched to any gene: 7. Per the germline V gene, CDR1 is SGHDN and CDR2 is FVKESK. The CDR3 nucleotides are TGTGCCAGCAGCGATCTAGGACTAGCGGGAGAAGATACGCAGTATTTT. It encodes CASSDLGLAGEDTQYF.

Points on this clone: The germline gene is not matched at one end of the junction; a read error may be the cause. The chain carries TRBV7-9 and TRBJ1-5, with 10 nucleotides matching TRBD1. The CDR3 length is 16 residues. Germline CDR1 SEHNR, CDR2 FQNEAQ (reference sequence). The CDR3 here is CSSSRTTGGGDQPQHF. CDR3 DNA: TGTTCCAGCAGCCGGACGACAGGGGGCGGGGATCAGCCCCAGCATTTT.

V gene TRBV25-1 combines with J gene TRBJ1-6; D uncertain. The CDR3 has 14 amino acids. Trimming removed 4 bases from V and 5 bases from J, with 9 bases in between. Germline lookup yields CDR1 MGHDK and CDR2 SYGVNS. Here the CDR3 reads CASSVGSHNSPLHF. CDR3 coding DNA: TGTGCCAGCAGTGTCGGGAGTCATAATTCACCCCTCCACTTT.

Concerning this clone: One end of the junction fails to match germline, which may point to a read error. The chain uses TRBV5-4 and TRBJ2-1; 9 nucleotides align to TRBD2. CDR1 and CDR2 (germline): SGHNT, YYREEE (reference sequence). The CDR3 loop spans 14 amino acids. CDR3 loop: CSGTSFRGGDEQFF. CDR3 coding DNA: TGCTCCGGGACTAGCTTCAGGGGGGGCGATGAGCAGTTCTTC.

In this sample, this clone turned up a few times. This chain joins TRBV2 and TRBJ2-5; TRBD1 matches at 9 bases. Germline CDR1 SNHLY, CDR2 FYNNEI. The CDR3 spans 16 residues. V lost 4 bases and J lost 4; bases outside the gene matches: 10. The CDR3 DNA sequence: TGTGCCAGCAGTGTGGGAGACAGGGGGTTAGGAGAGACCCAGTACTTC. Translation: CASSVGDRGLGETQYF.

This chain links TRBV5-5 with TRBJ2-2, with D hard to call. Germline V gene sequence: CDR1 SGHKS, CDR2 YYEKEE (reference sequence). The length of the CDR3 is 12 residues. Deletions cut 2 bases from V and 11 bases from J, with 10 bases between. The CDR3 sequence: CASSLIPGELFF. For the CDR3, the DNA is TGTGCCAGCAGCTTAATCCCAGGAGAGCTGTTTTTT.

The chain joins TRBV15 to TRBJ2-5; possibly TRBD2 for D (5 bases). The germline V gene encodes CDR1 LNHNV and CDR2 YYDKDF (reference sequence). The CDR3 is made up of 15 amino acids. Between the trimmed V and J ends, which lost 6 bases and 7 bases, there was a span of 21 bases. The CDR3 sequence is CATSPGSGSLGTQYF. The CDR3 nucleotides are TGTGCCACCAGTCCCGGGTCGGGGTCGTTAGGGACCCAGTACTTC.

This rearrangement joins TRBV27 to TRBJ2-7, with 10 bases fitting TRBD1. Germline CDR1 MNHEY, CDR2 SMNVEV (reference sequence). The V segment lost 2 bases and the J segment 4 bases; nucleotides outside the gene matches: 2. The CDR3 loop spans 14 amino acids. The CDR3 sequence: CASSLDRGRYEQYF. Here the CDR3 DNA reads TGTGCCAGCAGTTTAGACAGGGGGCGGTACGAGCAGTACTTC.

The rearrangement joins TRBV25-1 to TRBJ1-4; possibly TRBD1 for D (5 bases). This CDR3 has 16 amino acids. The germline V gene encodes CDR1 MGHDK and CDR2 SYGVNS. Trimming cost V 2 bases and J 7 bases, with 17 bases left between them. CDR3: CASSEPREAQGEKLFF. Here the CDR3 DNA reads TGTGCCAGCAGTGAACCTCGGGAGGCTCAGGGTGAAAAACTGTTTTTT.

This clone was observed a handful of times. The rearrangement joins TRBV29-1 to TRBJ2-3; TRBD1 agrees at 7 bases. V was clipped by 2 bases and J by 1 base; unmatched bases: 3. The CDR3 is made up of 14 amino acids. CDR1 and CDR2 (germline): SQVTM, ANQGSEA. The CDR3 DNA sequence: TGCAGCGTTGAAACAGGGGACGGCACAGATACGCAGTATTTT. Protein product: CSVETGDGTDTQYF.

The sample holds one count of this clone. The chain joins TRBV28 to TRBJ1-2; TRBD1 might be the D (5 bases). The V gene lost 3 bases and the J gene lost 7 bases, with 18 bases spanning the gap. CDR1 is MDHEN and CDR2 is SYDVKM in the germline V gene. The CDR3 extends over 15 amino acids. For the CDR3, the DNA is TGTGCCAGCAGTTTCAGCCGGGGGGTAGGCGTTGGCTACACCTTC. Translation gives CASSFSRGVGVGYTF.

This chain links TRBV5-5 with TRBJ2-7, with 14 positions matching TRBD2. The CDR3 is 15 residues long. The V gene's germline CDR1 is SGHKS and CDR2 YYEKEE (reference sequence). J lost 5 bases, V lost 4 bases, and 5 bases had no gene match. CDR3 sequence reads: CASSPRLAGGNEQYF. The CDR3 DNA reads TGTGCCAGCAGCCCAAGACTAGCGGGAGGGAACGAGCAGTACTTC.

The rearrangement joins TRBV29-1 to TRBJ2-2, with a possible D match to TRBD1 (5 bases). Trimming took 4 bases from V and 6 from J, leaving 9 bases between them. Germline-derived CDR1 and CDR2 are SQVTM and ANQGSEA. CDR3 length equals 12 residues. The CDR3 DNA is TGCAGCGTTGCCCCCAGGGCCGGGGAGCTGTTTTTT. Amino acids: CSVAPRAGELFF.

This clone appeared a few times. The junction and the germline gene differ at one end; a read error may be behind it. The chain employs TRBV28 and TRBJ2-1; 8 positions match TRBD2. Germline V gene data show CDR1 as MDHEN and CDR2 as SYDVKM. This CDR3 spans 12 amino acids. The CDR3 reads CASQRERNGQFF. The CDR3 DNA reads TGTGCCAGTCAGCGGGAGCGGAATGGGCAGTTCTTC.

The J gene is TRBJ2-1, the V gene TRBV5-4; no clear D gene. Deletions cut 2 bases from V and 1 base from J, with 7 bases between. Germline CDR1 is SGHNT and CDR2 is YYREEE (reference sequence). The CDR3 contains 14 residues. CDR3 DNA: TGTGCCAGCAGCTTAGCAACGTCCTACAATGAGCAGTTCTTC. Its protein is CASSLATSYNEQFF.

The table lists this clone with a count of one. The chain uses TRBV5-1 and TRBJ2-5; 7 bases align to TRBD1. V dropped 2 bases and J dropped 5; count of bases not matched to a gene: 6. CDR1 is SGHRS, CDR2 YFSETQ, per germline. The CDR3 totals 14 residues. The CDR3 sequence is CASSFEGGGETQYF. The CDR3, as DNA: TGCGCCAGCAGCTTCGAAGGGGGCGGGGAGACCCAGTACTTC. The variable domain in full, with the rest retrieved from reference TRBV5-1 and TRBJ2-5, is KAGVTQTPRYLIKTRGQQVTLSCSPISGHRSVSWYQQTPGQGLQFLFEYFSETQRNKGNFPGRFSGRQFSNSRSEMNVSTLELGDSALYLCASSFEGGGETQYFGPGTRLLVL.

V gene TRBV5-6 combines with J gene TRBJ2-3; 13 bases match TRBD2. This CDR3 is 14 amino acids long. Germline loops: CDR1 SGHDT, CDR2 YYEEEE. The ends lost 3 bases at V and 8 bases at J; junction bases unmatched: 3. CDR3 sequence: CASSSGLAGVTQYF. CDR3 coding DNA: TGTGCCAGCAGCTCAGGACTAGCGGGAGTTACGCAGTATTTT.

This chain uses TRBV5-6 with TRBJ1-5; D is ambiguous. Trimming left V 7 bases short and J 5 bases short, with 19 bases between. The CDR3 has 15 residues. CDR1 and CDR2 from the germline V gene are SGHDT and YYEEEE. CDR3: CASGRWGASHQPQHF. As DNA, the CDR3 is TGTGCCAGCGGAAGGTGGGGAGCTTCGCATCAGCCCCAGCATTTT.

The chain employs TRBV28 and TRBJ2-1, with TRBD1 identical over 8 bases. From germline, CDR1 is MDHEN and CDR2 SYDVKM. With 7 bases clipped from V and 4 bases from J, the junction kept 9 bases outside the gene matches. CDR3 size: 15 residues. This CDR3 reads CASTPGQGAYNEQFF. The DNA of the CDR3 is TGTGCCAGCACCCCCGGCCAGGGGGCGTACAATGAGCAGTTCTTC.